This T cell receptor beta chain appears in the sequencing data of a study of blood T cell repertoires in COVID-19. Study as a whole: Samples of COVID-19 (acute and convalescent) were obtained from the United States, Italy and Spain. In each case, the material was cDNA or gDNA derived from T cells, B-cell-depleted T cells, or PBMCs.

Original methodology: Researchers report that nucleated cell counts were estimated from reference gene primer amplification. The repertoire was sequenced with immunoSEQ multiplex PCR; TCRdb's copy has only in-frame clones and lacks some. V and J calls and clone size are those listed in that table; D and trimming were worked out from the DNA. The sample holds approximately 280,000 clones; 89% are singletons and the top ten take roughly an eighth. V lost 4 bases and J lost 3, with 12 bases in between. CDR3 size: 14 residues. Germline CDR1 SGHNT, CDR2 YYREEE (reference sequence). The TCR was taken from a woman aged 55-70 years with acute or convalescent COVID-19. This chain joins TRBV5-4 and TRBJ2-3, with D uncertain. The sample consisted of peripheral blood. The CDR3, as DNA: TGTGCCAGCAGCCCAAACGCCCGGACAGATACGCAGTATTTT. It codes for CASSPNARTDTQYF.